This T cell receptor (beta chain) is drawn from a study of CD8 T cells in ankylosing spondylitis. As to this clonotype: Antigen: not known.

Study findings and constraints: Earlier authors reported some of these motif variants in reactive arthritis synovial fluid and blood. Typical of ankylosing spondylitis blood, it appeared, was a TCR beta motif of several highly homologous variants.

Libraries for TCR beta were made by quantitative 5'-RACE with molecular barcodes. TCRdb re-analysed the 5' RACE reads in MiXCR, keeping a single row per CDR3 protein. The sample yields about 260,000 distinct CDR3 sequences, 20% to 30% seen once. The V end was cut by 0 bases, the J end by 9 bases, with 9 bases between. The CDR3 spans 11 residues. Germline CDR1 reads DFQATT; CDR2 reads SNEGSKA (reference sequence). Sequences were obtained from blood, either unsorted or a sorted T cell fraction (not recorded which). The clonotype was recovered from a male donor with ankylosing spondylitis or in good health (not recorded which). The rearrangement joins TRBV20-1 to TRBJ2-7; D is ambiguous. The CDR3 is CSAREQSGQYF. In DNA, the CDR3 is TGCAGTGCTAGAGAACAATCCGGGCAGTACTTC.